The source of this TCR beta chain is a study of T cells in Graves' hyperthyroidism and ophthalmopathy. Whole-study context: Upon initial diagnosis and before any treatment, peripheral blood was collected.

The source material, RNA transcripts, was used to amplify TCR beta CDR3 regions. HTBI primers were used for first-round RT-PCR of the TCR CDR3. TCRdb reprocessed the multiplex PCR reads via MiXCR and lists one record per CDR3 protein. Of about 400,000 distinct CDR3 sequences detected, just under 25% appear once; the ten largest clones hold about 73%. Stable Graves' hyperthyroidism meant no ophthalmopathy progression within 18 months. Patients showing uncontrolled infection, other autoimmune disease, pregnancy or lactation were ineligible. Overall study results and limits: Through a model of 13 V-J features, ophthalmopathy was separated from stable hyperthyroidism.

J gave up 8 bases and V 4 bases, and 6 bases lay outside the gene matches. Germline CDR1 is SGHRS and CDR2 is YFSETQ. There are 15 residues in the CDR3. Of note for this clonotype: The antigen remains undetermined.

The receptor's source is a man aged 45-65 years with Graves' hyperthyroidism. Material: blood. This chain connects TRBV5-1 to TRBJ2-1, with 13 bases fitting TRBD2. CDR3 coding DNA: TGCGCCAGCAGCCGCCCACTAGCGGGAGGGGATGAGCAGTTCTTC. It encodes CASSRPLAGGDEQFF.